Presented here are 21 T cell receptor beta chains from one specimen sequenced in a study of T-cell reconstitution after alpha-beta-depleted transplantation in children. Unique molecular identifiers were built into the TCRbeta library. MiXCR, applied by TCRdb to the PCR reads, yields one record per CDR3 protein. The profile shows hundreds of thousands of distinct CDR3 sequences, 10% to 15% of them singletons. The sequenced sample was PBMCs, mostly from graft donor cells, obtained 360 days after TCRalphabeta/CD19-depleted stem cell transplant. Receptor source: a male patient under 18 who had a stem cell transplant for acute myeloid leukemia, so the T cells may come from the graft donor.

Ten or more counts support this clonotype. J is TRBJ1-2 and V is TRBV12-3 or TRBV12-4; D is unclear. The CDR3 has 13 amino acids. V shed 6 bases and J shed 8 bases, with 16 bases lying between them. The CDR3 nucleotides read TGTGCCAGCAGACCCGACCCTAAGGGAGGCTACACCTTC. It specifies CASRPDPKGGYTF.

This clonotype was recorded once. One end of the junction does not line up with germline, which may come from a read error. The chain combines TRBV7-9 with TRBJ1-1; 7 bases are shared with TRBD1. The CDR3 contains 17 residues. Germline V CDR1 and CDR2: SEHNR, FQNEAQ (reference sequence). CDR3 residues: CTSSLAPGQLGNTEAFF. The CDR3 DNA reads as TGTACCAGCAGCTTAGCACCGGGACAGTTGGGGAACACTGAAGCTTTCTTT.

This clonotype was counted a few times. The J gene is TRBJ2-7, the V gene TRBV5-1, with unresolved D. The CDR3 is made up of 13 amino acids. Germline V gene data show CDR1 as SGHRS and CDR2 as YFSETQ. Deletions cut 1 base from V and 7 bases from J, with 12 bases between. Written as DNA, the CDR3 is TGCGCCAGCAGCTTGCCGACAAGCCGGGAGCAGTACTTC. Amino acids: CASSLPTSREQYF.

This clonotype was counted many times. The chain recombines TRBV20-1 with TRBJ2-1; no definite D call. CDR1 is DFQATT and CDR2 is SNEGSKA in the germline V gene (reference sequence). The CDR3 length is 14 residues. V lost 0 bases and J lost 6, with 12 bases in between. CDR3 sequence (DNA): TGCAGTGCTAGAGATCTCCTAGGAAGCAATGAGCAGTTCTTC. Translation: CSARDLLGSNEQFF.

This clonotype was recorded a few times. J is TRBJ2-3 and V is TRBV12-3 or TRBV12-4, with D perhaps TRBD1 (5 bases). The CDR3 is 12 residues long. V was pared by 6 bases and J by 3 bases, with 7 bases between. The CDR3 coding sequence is TGTGCCAGCAGGGGGCGTACAGATACGCAGTATTTT. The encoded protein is CASRGRTDTQYF.

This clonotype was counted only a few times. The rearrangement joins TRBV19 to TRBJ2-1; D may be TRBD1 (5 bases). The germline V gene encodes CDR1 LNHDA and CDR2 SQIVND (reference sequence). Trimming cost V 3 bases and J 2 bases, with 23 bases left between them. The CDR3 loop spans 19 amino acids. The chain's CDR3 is CASSIRASIGVRTYNEQFF. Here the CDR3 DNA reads TGTGCCAGTAGTATCCGGGCCTCTATAGGGGTTCGCACCTACAATGAGCAGTTCTTC.

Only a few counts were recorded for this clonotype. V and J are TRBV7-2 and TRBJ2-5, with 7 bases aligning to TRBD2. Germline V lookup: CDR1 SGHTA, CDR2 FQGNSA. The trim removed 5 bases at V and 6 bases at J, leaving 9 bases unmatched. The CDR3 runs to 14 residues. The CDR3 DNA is TGTGCCAGCAGCCGGGCGGGAGTAGGGAAGACCCAGTACTTC. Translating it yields CASSRAGVGKTQYF. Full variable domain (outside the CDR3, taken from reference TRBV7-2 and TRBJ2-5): GAGVSQSPSNKVTEKGKDVELRCDPISGHTALYWYRQSLGQGLEFLIYFQGNSAPDKSGLPSDRFSAERTGGSVSTLTIQRTQQEDSAVYLCASSRAGVGKTQYFGPGTRLLVL.

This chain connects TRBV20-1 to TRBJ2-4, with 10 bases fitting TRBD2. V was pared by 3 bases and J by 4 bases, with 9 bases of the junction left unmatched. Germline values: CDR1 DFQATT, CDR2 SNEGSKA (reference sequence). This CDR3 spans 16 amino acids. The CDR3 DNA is TGCAGTGCTAGTAGACTAGCGGGTGGTTATAAAAACATTCAGTACTTC. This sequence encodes CSASRLAGGYKNIQYF.

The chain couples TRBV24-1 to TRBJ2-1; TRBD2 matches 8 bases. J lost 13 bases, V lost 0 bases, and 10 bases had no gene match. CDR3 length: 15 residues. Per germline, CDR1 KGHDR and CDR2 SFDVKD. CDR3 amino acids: CATSDLSGLAFPQFF. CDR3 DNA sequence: TGTGCCACCAGTGATTTGTCCGGACTAGCCTTTCCTCAGTTCTTC.

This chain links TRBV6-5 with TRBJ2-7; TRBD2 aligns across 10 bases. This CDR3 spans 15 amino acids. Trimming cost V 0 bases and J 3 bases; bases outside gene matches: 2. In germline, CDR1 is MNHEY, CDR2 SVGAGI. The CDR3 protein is CASSYSLAGLYEQYF. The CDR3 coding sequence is TGTGCCAGCAGTTACTCACTAGCGGGGCTCTACGAGCAGTACTTC.

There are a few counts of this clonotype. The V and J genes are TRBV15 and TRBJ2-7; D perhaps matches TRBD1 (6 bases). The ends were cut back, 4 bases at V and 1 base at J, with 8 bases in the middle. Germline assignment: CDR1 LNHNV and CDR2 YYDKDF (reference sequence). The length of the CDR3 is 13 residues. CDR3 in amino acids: CATSNRVSYEQYF. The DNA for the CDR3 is TGTGCCACCAGCAACAGGGTTTCCTACGAGCAGTACTTC.

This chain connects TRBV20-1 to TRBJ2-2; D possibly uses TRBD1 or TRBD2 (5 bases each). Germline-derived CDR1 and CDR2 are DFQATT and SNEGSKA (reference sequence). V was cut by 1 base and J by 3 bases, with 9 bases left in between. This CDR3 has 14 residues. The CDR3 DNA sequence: TGCAGTGCTAGAGGGGGACCATACACCGGGGAGCTGTTTTTT. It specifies CSARGGPYTGELFF.

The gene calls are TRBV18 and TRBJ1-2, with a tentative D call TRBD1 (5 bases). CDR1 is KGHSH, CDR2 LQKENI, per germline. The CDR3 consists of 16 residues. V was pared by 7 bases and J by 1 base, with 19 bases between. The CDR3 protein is CASFITRLRGNYGYTF. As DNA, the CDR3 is TGTGCCAGCTTCATAACGCGACTAAGGGGTAACTATGGCTACACCTTC.

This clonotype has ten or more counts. This CDR3 reads CASSFRGKGTEAFF. CDR3 in DNA: TGTGCCAGCAGTTTCAGGGGGAAGGGGACTGAAGCTTTCTTT. The gene calls are TRBV2 and TRBJ1-1; 7 bases fit TRBD1. Germline CDR1 reads SNHLY; CDR2 reads FYNNEI. This CDR3 spans 14 amino acids. J was trimmed by 5 bases and V by 5 bases; bases with no gene match: 8.

This CDR3 is CASSLGVQQFF. In nucleotides, the CDR3 is TGTGCCAGCAGCTTAGGGGTTCAGCAGTTCTTC. The V and J genes are TRBV13 and TRBJ2-1; the D is unclear. The CDR3 is 11 residues long. Germline assignment: CDR1 PRHDT and CDR2 FYEKMQ (reference sequence). V gave up 0 bases and J gave up 11 bases, with 5 bases separating them.

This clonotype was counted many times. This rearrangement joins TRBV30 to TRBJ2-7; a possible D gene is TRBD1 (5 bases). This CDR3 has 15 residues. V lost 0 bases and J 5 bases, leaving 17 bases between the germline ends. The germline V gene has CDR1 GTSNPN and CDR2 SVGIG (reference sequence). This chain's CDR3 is CAWSVLGQGPDEQYF. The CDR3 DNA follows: TGTGCCTGGAGTGTACTGGGGCAGGGCCCCGACGAGCAGTACTTC.

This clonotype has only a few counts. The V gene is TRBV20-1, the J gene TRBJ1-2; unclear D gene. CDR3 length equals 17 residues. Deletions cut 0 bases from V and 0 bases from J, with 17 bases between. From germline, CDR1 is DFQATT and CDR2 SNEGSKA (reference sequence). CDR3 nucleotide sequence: TGCAGTGCTAGAGATAAGAGTGGGCCCCCCACTAACTATGGCTACACCTTC. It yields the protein CSARDKSGPPTNYGYTF.

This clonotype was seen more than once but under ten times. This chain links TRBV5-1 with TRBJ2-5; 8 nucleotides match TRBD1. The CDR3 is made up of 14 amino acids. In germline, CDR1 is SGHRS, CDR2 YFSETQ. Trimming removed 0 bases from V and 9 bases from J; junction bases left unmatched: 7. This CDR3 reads CASSLVGQVQAQYF. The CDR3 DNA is TGCGCCAGCAGCTTGGTGGGACAGGTTCAAGCCCAGTACTTC.

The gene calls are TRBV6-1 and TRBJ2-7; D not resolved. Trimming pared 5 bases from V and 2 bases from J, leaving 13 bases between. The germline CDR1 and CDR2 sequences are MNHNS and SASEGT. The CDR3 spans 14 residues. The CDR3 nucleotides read TGTGCCAGCAGTCCCGGCCCCGCAGCCTACGAGCAGTACTTC. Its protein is CASSPGPAAYEQYF.

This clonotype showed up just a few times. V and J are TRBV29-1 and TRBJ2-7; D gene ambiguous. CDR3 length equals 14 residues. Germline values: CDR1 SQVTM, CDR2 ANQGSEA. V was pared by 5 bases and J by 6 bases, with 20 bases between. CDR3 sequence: CSVNVSPPAFEQYF. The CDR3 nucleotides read TGCAGCGTTAACGTTAGTCCACCCGCCTTCGAGCAGTACTTC.

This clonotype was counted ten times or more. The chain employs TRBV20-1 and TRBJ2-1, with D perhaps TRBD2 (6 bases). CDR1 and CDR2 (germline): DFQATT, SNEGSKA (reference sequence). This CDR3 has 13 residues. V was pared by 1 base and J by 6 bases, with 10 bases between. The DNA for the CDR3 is TGCAGTGCTAGAGGGACTACAATCAATGAGCAGTTCTTC. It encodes CSARGTTINEQFF.